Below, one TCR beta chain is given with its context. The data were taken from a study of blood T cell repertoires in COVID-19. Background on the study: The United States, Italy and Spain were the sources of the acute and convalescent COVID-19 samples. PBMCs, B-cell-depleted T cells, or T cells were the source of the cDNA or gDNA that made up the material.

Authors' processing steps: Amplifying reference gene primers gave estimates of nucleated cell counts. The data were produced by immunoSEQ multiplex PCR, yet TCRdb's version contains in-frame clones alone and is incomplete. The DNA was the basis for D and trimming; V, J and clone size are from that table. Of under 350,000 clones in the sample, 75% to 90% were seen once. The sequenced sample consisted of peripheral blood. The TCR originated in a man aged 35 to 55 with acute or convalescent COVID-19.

CDR3 coding DNA: TGTGCCAGCACCGTGGGGGCGTTTAATGAAAAACTGTTTTTT. It is translated as CASTVGAFNEKLFF. The chain employs TRBV21-1 and TRBJ1-4; the D call TRBD1 from the table was never checked on the DNA. TRBV21-1 is marked as a pseudogene. CDR3 length equals 14 residues.